The 31 T cell receptor beta chains below were found in one sample sequenced in a study of cytomegalovirus exposure and HLA in healthy donors. Primers: 60 Vbeta forward and 13 Jbeta reverse. Some clones are missing from TCRdb's copy, which holds only in-frame ones; the method was immunoSEQ multiplex PCR. The repertoire holds about 160,000 clones, about four fifths seen once, with approximately 4.5% in the top ten. The material sequenced was PBMCs. Every receptor here comes from a man aged 25 to 45 in good health and CMV-seronegative.

The chain has TRBV28 and TRBJ2-7, with TRBD2 as a possible D gene (5 bases). The CDR3 totals 13 residues. With 6 bases removed from V and 1 base from J, the gap between germline ends came to 10 bases. CDR1 and CDR2 from the germline V gene are MDHEN and SYDVKM. The CDR3 sequence is CASSPLGSYEQYF. The CDR3 coding sequence is TGTGCCAGCAGCCCACTAGGATCCTACGAGCAGTACTTC. Using reference TRBV28 and TRBJ2-7 for the parts outside the CDR3, the full variable domain is DVKVTQSSRYLVKRTGEKVFLECVQDMDHENMFWYRQDPGLGLRLIYFSYDVKMKEKGDIPEGYSVSREKKERFSLILESASTNQTSMYLCASSPLGSYEQYFGPGTRLTVT.

The rearrangement joins TRBV7-3 to TRBJ1-2; D remains ambiguous. Trimming cost V 5 bases and J 0 bases, with 10 bases left between them. CDR1 and CDR2 (germline): SGHTA, FQGTGA. This CDR3 contains 14 residues. The CDR3 loop is CASSPSPSNYGYTF. CDR3 coding DNA: TGTGCCAGCAGCCCCTCCCCCTCTAACTATGGCTACACCTTC.

CDR3 sequence reads: CASSQGTRNQETQYF. DNA for the CDR3: TGCGCCAGCAGCCAAGGAACACGAAACCAAGAGACCCAGTACTTC. V gene TRBV4-3 combines with J gene TRBJ2-5; D gene uncertain. The V gene lost 1 base and the J gene lost 0 bases, with 9 bases spanning the gap. The CDR3 contains 15 residues. Per germline, CDR1 LGHNA and CDR2 YSLEER.

The chain's CDR3 is CASSPTQGVRTNQPQHF. The CDR3 DNA reads as TGTGCCAGCAGTCCGACCCAGGGTGTGAGGACAAATCAGCCCCAGCATTTT. The chain recombines TRBV28 with TRBJ1-5; tentatively, D is TRBD1 (5 bases). The germline V and J ends were trimmed by 5 bases and 4 bases, with 21 bases remaining between them. The germline gives CDR1 MDHEN, CDR2 SYDVKM. The CDR3 is made up of 17 amino acids. Full variable domain (missing parts from reference TRBV28 and TRBJ1-5): DVKVTQSSRYLVKRTGEKVFLECVQDMDHENMFWYRQDPGLGLRLIYFSYDVKMKEKGDIPEGYSVSREKKERFSLILESASTNQTSMYLCASSPTQGVRTNQPQHFGDGTRLSIL.

The gene calls are TRBV6-5 and TRBJ2-3; TRBD2 matches 7 bases. Germline CDR1 reads MNHEY; CDR2 reads SVGAGI. The CDR3 length is 13 residues. The ends lost 2 bases at V and 6 bases at J; junction bases unmatched: 2. The CDR3 DNA is TGTGCCAGCAGTTACCTTAGCGGGGATACGCAGTATTTT. Protein: CASSYLSGDTQYF.

As regards this clone: This CDR3 is also generated by other DNA sequences in the sample. The V gene is TRBV7-6, the J gene TRBJ1-4, with 7 bases that match TRBD1. Germline lookup yields CDR1 SGHVS and CDR2 FNYEAQ. The CDR3 is 15 residues long. V lost 4 bases and J lost 4; bases outside the gene matches: 6. As DNA, the CDR3 is TGTGCCAGCAGCTCGGCAGGGGGTTTTAATGAAAAACTGTTTTTT. Translated, it gives CASSSAGGFNEKLFF.

This chain uses TRBV7-9 with TRBJ1-3; D unclear. The CDR3 spans 14 residues. The germline V gene encodes CDR1 SEHNR and CDR2 FQNEAQ (reference sequence). V shed 2 bases and J shed 3 bases, with 8 bases lying between them. The CDR3 bases are TGTGCCAGCAGCTTAATGAGTTTTGGAAACACCATATATTTT. It specifies CASSLMSFGNTIYF.

The chain couples TRBV5-1 to TRBJ1-1; TRBD1 matches 11 bases. V shed 1 base and J 3 bases; nucleotides not matched to a gene: 5. CDR1 SGHRS and CDR2 YFSETQ come from the germline V gene. The CDR3 sequence is 16 residues long. CDR3 DNA sequence: TGCGCCAGCAGCTTGAGGGGGACAGGGGGATACACTGAAGCTTTCTTT. This sequence encodes CASSLRGTGGYTEAFF.

The gene calls are TRBV27 and TRBJ2-2, with 13 positions matching TRBD2. This CDR3 comprises 18 residues. V lost 4 bases, J lost 6 bases, and 11 bases stayed unmatched. Germline lookup yields CDR1 MNHEY and CDR2 SMNVEV (reference sequence). CDR3 in DNA: TGTGCCAGCAGTTATACCAGCACTAGCGGGAGGGCCCCCGGGGAGCTGTTTTTT. This translates into CASSYTSTSGRAPGELFF.

This clone was found a few times. The gene calls are TRBV2 and TRBJ2-7, with 11 bases fitting TRBD2. Trimming took 3 bases from V and 6 from J; bases not matched to a gene: 7. The germline CDR1 and CDR2 sequences are SNHLY and FYNNEI. The CDR3 contains 15 residues. The DNA of the CDR3 is TGTGCCAGCAGTGAGAGACTAGCGGGACAGAGCGAGCAGTACTTC. Residues: CASSERLAGQSEQYF. The full variable domain, in which reference TRBV2 and TRBJ2-7 provide the parts outside the CDR3, is EPEVTQTPSHQVTQMGQEVILRCVPISNHLYFYWYRQILGQKVEFLVSFYNNEISEKSEIFDDQFSVERPDGSNFTLKIRSTKLEDSAMYFCASSERLAGQSEQYFGPGTRLTVT.

The chain recombines TRBV13 with TRBJ1-1; 9 nucleotides align to TRBD1. V dropped 4 bases and J dropped 3; count of bases not matched to a gene: 9. The CDR3 extends over 16 amino acids. Germline CDR1 is PRHDT and CDR2 is FYEKMQ (reference sequence). The CDR3 loop is CASSSVTGGEDTEAFF. DNA for the CDR3: TGTGCCAGCAGCTCCGTGACAGGGGGAGAGGACACTGAAGCTTTCTTT.

The chain is built from TRBV7-9 and TRBJ2-7, with D uncertain. The germline V and J ends were trimmed by 5 bases and 1 base, with 9 bases remaining between them. Germline CDR1 reads SEHNR; CDR2 reads FQNEAQ (reference sequence). The CDR3 length is 13 residues. The CDR3 DNA is TGTGCCAGCAGCAAAGAGGTTTCCTACGAGCAGTACTTC. Its translation: CASSKEVSYEQYF.

The chain combines TRBV28 with TRBJ1-2; 7 nucleotides match TRBD1. Losses at the gene ends were 4 bases for V and 5 bases for J; bases not matched to a gene: 7. Germline V gene data show CDR1 as MDHEN and CDR2 as SYDVKM. The CDR3 loop spans 14 amino acids. The CDR3 sequence is CASSSPAGGYGYTF. Written as DNA, the CDR3 is TGTGCCAGCAGTTCGCCGGCAGGGGGGTATGGCTACACCTTC.

This clone has a handful of counts. This rearrangement joins TRBV29-1 to TRBJ1-3, with D possibly being TRBD1 (5 bases). The CDR3 has 13 residues. Germline CDR1 reads SQVTM; CDR2 reads ANQGSEA. V was shortened by 6 bases and J by 2 bases, with 11 bases between the two germline ends. DNA for the CDR3: TGCAGCGTATCGAAGGGGACTGGAAACACCATATATTTT. Protein: CSVSKGTGNTIYF.

This clone appeared a few times. The V call is TRBV4-2, the J call TRBJ1-2; D unclear. Germline V gene data show CDR1 as LGHNA and CDR2 as YNFKEQ. This CDR3 is 16 amino acids long. With 0 bases removed from V and 0 bases from J, the gap between germline ends came to 11 bases. CDR3 loop: CASSQDLADPNYGYTF. In nucleotides, the CDR3 is TGTGCCAGCAGCCAAGATTTAGCAGATCCTAACTATGGCTACACCTTC.

The J gene is TRBJ2-7, the V gene TRBV6-5; TRBD2 aligns across 7 bases. With V trimmed by 0 bases and J by 3 bases, 2 bases remained unmatched. This CDR3 contains 14 residues. Germline V lookup: CDR1 MNHEY, CDR2 SVGAGI. As DNA, the CDR3 is TGTGCCAGCAGTTACTCCACGGGAGGCTACGAGCAGTACTTC. It is translated as CASSYSTGGYEQYF.

The chain recombines TRBV10-2 with TRBJ1-5; maybe TRBD1 (5 bases). Germline CDR1 reads WSHSY; CDR2 reads SAAADI. CDR3 length: 17 amino acids. The germline V and J ends were trimmed by 0 bases and 3 bases, with 15 bases remaining between them. CDR3 region: CASSESDSGTPNQPQHF. The CDR3, as DNA: TGCGCCAGCAGTGAGTCCGACAGCGGGACGCCCAATCAGCCCCAGCATTTT.

The chain combines TRBV28 with TRBJ1-2, with D tentatively TRBD1 (6 bases). Germline V gives CDR1 MDHEN, CDR2 SYDVKM. The CDR3 totals 14 residues. V lost 7 bases and J 3 bases, leaving 15 bases between the germline ends. The CDR3 spells CASIETGWDYGYTF. The DNA of the CDR3 is TGTGCCAGCATTGAAACAGGGTGGGACTATGGCTACACCTTC.

The chain is built from TRBV21-1 and TRBJ2-7; the table's TRBD2 call for D was not verified on the DNA. TRBV21-1 is listed as a pseudogene. The CDR3 is 19 residues long. The CDR3: CASSKHRLRTSGRPYEQYF. The CDR3 DNA sequence: TGTGCCAGCAGCAAACACAGACTTCGTACTAGCGGGAGGCCCTACGAGCAGTACTTC.

The chain couples TRBV18 to TRBJ1-4; D not certain. Germline CDR1 reads KGHSH; CDR2 reads LQKENI. Trimming pared 6 bases from V and 2 bases from J, leaving 16 bases between. The CDR3 has 16 amino acids. Written as DNA, the CDR3 is TGTGCCAGCTCCACGGAGGCGGCTGCGACTAATGAAAAACTGTTTTTT. It encodes CASSTEAAATNEKLFF.

This chain uses TRBV9 with TRBJ2-7; TRBD1 aligns across 7 bases. CDR3 size: 16 residues. CDR1 SGDLS and CDR2 YYNGEE come from the germline V gene. V dropped 0 bases and J dropped 4; count of bases not matched to a gene: 10. CDR3 nucleotide sequence: TGTGCCAGCAGCGTAGACGAAACAGGGGAACTTTACGAGCAGTACTTC. As protein: CASSVDETGELYEQYF.

Comments on this clone: A far larger clone lies a single base away; this is likely a read error. The chain has TRBV5-1 and TRBJ2-7, with TRBD1 identical over 8 bases. From germline, CDR1 is SGHRS and CDR2 YFSETQ. Trimming cost V 4 bases and J 7 bases; bases outside gene matches: 19. This CDR3 is built from 17 residues. The CDR3 DNA sequence: TGCGCCAGCAGCCCCCCGGACAGGGCGTCTGGGCTGGCAGAGCAGTACTTC. Translated: CASSPPDRASGLAEQYF.

The DNA for the CDR3 is TGTGCCAGCAGCGCCGGTGGGCAGGGGTTCAATCAGCCCCAGCATTTT. Encoded protein: CASSAGGQGFNQPQHF. V is TRBV2 and J is TRBJ1-5, with D possibly TRBD1 on 6 matching bases. This CDR3 region has 16 residues. CDR1 and CDR2 (germline): SNHLY, FYNNEI. The V gene lost 6 bases and the J gene lost 3 bases, with 18 bases spanning the gap.

The rearrangement joins TRBV6-5 to TRBJ1-2; the D gene is possibly TRBD1 (6 bases). Trimming stripped 6 bases from V and 6 bases from J, with 20 bases between. The CDR3 contains 15 residues. Germline values: CDR1 MNHEY, CDR2 SVGAGI. The CDR3 sequence: CASRANRDKTHGYTF. The CDR3 DNA is TGTGCCAGCAGAGCCAACCGGGACAAGACGCATGGCTACACCTTC.

V usage is TRBV7-3 and J usage is TRBJ1-1, with D perhaps matching TRBD1 (5 bases). Looked up from germline, CDR1 is SGHTA and CDR2 is FQGTGA. The V end lost 2 bases, the J end lost 7 bases, and 11 bases lay between the germline ends. CDR3 length: 13 residues. The CDR3 is CASSLGWGGEAFF. The DNA for the CDR3 is TGTGCCAGCAGCTTAGGGTGGGGCGGTGAAGCTTTCTTT.

A single count supports this clone. The genes are TRBV29-1 and TRBJ1-4; D uncertain. CDR1 is SQVTM and CDR2 is ANQGSEA in the germline V gene. This CDR3 has 12 residues. V shed 4 bases and J shed 5 bases, with 8 bases lying between them. The CDR3: CSVGYRNEKLFF. CDR3 sequence (DNA): TGCAGCGTTGGATATAGAAATGAAAAACTGTTTTTT.

The rearrangement joins TRBV27 to TRBJ2-5; TRBD2 might be the D (6 bases). Trimming removed 5 bases from V and 7 bases from J, with 23 bases in between. The CDR3 consists of 16 residues. Germline V gives CDR1 MNHEY, CDR2 SMNVEV (reference sequence). As DNA, the CDR3 is TGTGCCAGCAGTGTATACTCGGGACTCTCGGTCGGGACCCAGTACTTC. Protein sequence: CASSVYSGLSVGTQYF.

This clone has only a few counts. The chain combines TRBV15 with TRBJ1-2; TRBD1 matches 7 bases. The CDR3 loop spans 12 amino acids. Germline trimming cut 4 bases from V and 14 bases from J; bases unmatched to any gene: 10. Germline values: CDR1 LNHNV, CDR2 YYDKDF (reference sequence). The CDR3 loop is CATSNRQGRETF. The CDR3 nucleotides read TGTGCCACCAGCAACCGACAGGGTCGTGAGACCTTC.

The chain carries TRBV7-9 and TRBJ1-1; 9 bases fit TRBD1. The CDR3 spans 16 residues. Germline CDR1 reads SEHNR; CDR2 reads FQNEAQ (reference sequence). Trimming cost V 3 bases and J 5 bases; bases outside gene matches: 10. This CDR3 reads CASSLKGTGGKTEAFF. CDR3 coding DNA: TGTGCCAGCAGCTTGAAGGGCACAGGGGGCAAGACTGAAGCTTTCTTT.

V is TRBV28 and J is TRBJ2-6; D is perhaps TRBD1 (6 bases). The germline CDR1 and CDR2 sequences are MDHEN and SYDVKM. The CDR3 is 16 residues long. V was clipped by 6 bases and J by 0 bases, with 12 bases between them. CDR3 nucleotides: TGTGCCAGCAGCGGGACACACCTCTCTGGGGCCAACGTCCTGACTTTC. Its protein product is CASSGTHLSGANVLTF.

This rearrangement joins TRBV28 to TRBJ2-2, with D possibly being TRBD1 (5 bases). Germline CDR1 and CDR2: MDHEN and SYDVKM. The germline V and J ends were trimmed by 3 bases and 3 bases, with 11 bases remaining between them. The CDR3 spans 15 residues. The CDR3 loop reads CASSFSQGDTGELFF. CDR3 DNA sequence: TGTGCCAGCAGTTTTAGTCAGGGCGACACCGGGGAGCTGTTTTTT.